This T cell receptor beta chain was recorded in a study of blood T cell repertoires in COVID-19. Study background: Collection of acute and convalescent COVID-19 samples took place in the United States, Italy and Spain. T cells, B-cell-depleted T cells, or PBMCs supplied cDNA or gDNA.

Between the trimmed V and J ends, which lost 6 bases and 7 bases, there was a span of 18 bases. The length of the CDR3 is 15 residues. Germline assignment: CDR1 LGHNA and CDR2 YSLEER. Seattle patients were enrolled during active infection and followed longitudinally. In the authors' methods: Amplification with reference gene primers provided the estimates of nucleated cell counts. The method was immunoSEQ multiplex PCR; TCRdb's version includes in-frame clones alone and lacks a portion of them. That table furnishes V, J and clone size, whereas the DNA furnished D and trimming. Altogether roughly 40,000 clones are present, 90% to 95% being singletons, with the ten largest covering approximately 0.37%.

This clonotype was sampled from a man aged 50 to 60 with COVID-19, enrolled during active disease. This chain links TRBV4-3 with TRBJ1-4, with D maybe TRBD1 (5 bases). Sequences were obtained from peripheral blood. CDR3 in DNA: TGCGCCAGCAGTCTATACGGGCAGGGAAGTGAAAAACTGTTTTTT. This encodes CASSLYGQGSEKLFF.